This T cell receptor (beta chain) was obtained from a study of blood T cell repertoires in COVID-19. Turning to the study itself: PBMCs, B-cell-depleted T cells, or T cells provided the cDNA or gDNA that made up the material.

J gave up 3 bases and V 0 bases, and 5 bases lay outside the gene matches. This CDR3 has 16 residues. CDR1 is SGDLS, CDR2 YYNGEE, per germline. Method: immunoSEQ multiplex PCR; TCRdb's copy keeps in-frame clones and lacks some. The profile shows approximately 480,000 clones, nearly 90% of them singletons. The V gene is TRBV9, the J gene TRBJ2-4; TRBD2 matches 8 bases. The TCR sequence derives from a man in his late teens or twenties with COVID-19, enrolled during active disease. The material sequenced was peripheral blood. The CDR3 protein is CASSVGSGSGKNIQYF. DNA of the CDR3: TGTGCCAGCAGCGTAGGAAGCGGGAGTGGCAAAAACATTCAGTACTTC. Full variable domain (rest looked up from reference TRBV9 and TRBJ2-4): DSGVTQTPKHLITATGQRVTLRCSPRSGDLSVYWYQQSLDQGLQFLIQYYNGEERAKGNILERFSAQQFPDLHSELNLSSLELGDSALYFCASSVGSGSGKNIQYFGAGTRLSVL.